The clone carrying this TCR beta chain has more than one count but fewer than ten. The antigen remains undetermined. Via MiXCR, TCRdb re-called the reads, giving one row per CDR3 protein. This table holds 340,000 or so distinct CDR3 sequences, 20% to 30% found once. This sample was included in a study of T cell repertoires in cytomegalovirus infection. Whole-study findings and limits: Clonotype analysis showed dominance of the ex vivo response by HLA-C-restricted CMV-specific TCR beta clonotypes.

The CDR3 runs 15 residues. Trimming shortened V by 5 bases and J by 0 bases, and 13 bases separated the two germline ends. The source was cultured PBMCs, collected from culture after CMV antigen stimulation. This clonotype was sampled from a human donor in good health (CMV status not recorded). Some clones in this sample may be carry-over from other donors' samples. This sequence joins TRBV12-3 or TRBV12-4 and TRBJ1-2; weak D call: TRBD1 (6 bases). CDR3 region: CASSGGQNTNYGYTF. The CDR3 DNA reads as TGTGCCAGCAGTGGAGGACAGAACACTAACTATGGCTACACCTTC.